This TCR beta chain is from a study of OX40 agonist ivuxolimab in advanced cancers. About the research overall: Hepatocellular carcinoma, melanoma, renal cell or head and neck cancer occurred in dose-escalation patients. At roughly 80% male, the cohort had a mean age of around 56 years, ranging from about 20 to 79. Three patients, one with hepatocellular carcinoma and two with cutaneous melanoma, responded partially.

Assay used: immunoSEQ multiplex PCR; TCRdb lists only in-frame clones, some missing. The data contain about 62,000 clones, under 95% of them singletons. Germline V gene lookup returns CDR1 MNHEY and CDR2 SVGAGI. The CDR3 is 13 residues long. The V gene lost 7 bases and the J gene lost 5 bases, with 14 bases spanning the gap. The rearrangement uses TRBV6-5 and TRBJ2-5; no definite D call. Sequenced material: CD4+ or CD8+ T cells sorted from blood, taken in a trial of the OX40 agonist ivuxolimab. The receptor's source is an adult with an advanced solid tumor such as melanoma, head and neck, liver or kidney cancer. In nucleotides, the CDR3 is TGTGCCAGCACTAGGACCCCTCTGGAGACCCAGTACTTC. Its translation is CASTRTPLETQYF.